These T cell receptor beta chains were read from a single sample in a study of blood T cell repertoires in COVID-19. The table came from immunoSEQ multiplex PCR; TCRdb's copy has only in-frame clones and leaves some out. The repertoire has 130,000 to 150,000 clones, roughly 84% of them found once; the top ten carry 10%. Sequencing was performed on peripheral blood. Every receptor here comes from a man aged 55-75 years with active or convalescent COVID-19. Both conserved end residues are part of each CDR3. The D gene is left open where the match is weak.

CDR3aa	d_gene	v_gene	j_gene
CASSHDRGSGNTIYF	NA	TRBV19	TRBJ1-3
CASREQGSYGYTF	NA	TRBV10-2	TRBJ1-2
CASSQEFGGTYEQYF	NA	TRBV4-3	TRBJ2-7
CASSVLVNTEAFF	NA	TRBV9	TRBJ1-1
CSASGEARTDTQYF	NA	TRBV20-1	TRBJ2-3
CASSPSLAGNTGELFF	NA	TRBV18	TRBJ2-2
CASSLQPDSSTEAFF	NA	TRBV5-1	TRBJ1-1
CASSASGQLNYGYTF	NA	TRBV2	TRBJ1-2
CASSLPGRAYEQYF	NA	TRBV7-6	TRBJ2-7
CASSHTDRGRDQPQHF	TRBD1	TRBV7-9	TRBJ1-5
CASSPGQGPYGYTF	TRBD1	TRBV6-6	TRBJ1-2
CASSLSQGFGSVDQPQHF	NA	TRBV28	TRBJ1-5
CASSKMTGGWYGYTF	TRBD1	TRBV5-8	TRBJ1-2
CASSPDTANQPQHF	NA	TRBV2	TRBJ1-5
CASSLNRGNGYTF	TRBD1	TRBV7-2	TRBJ1-2
CATSARQGSYGYTF	NA	TRBV24-1	TRBJ1-2
CASSLVVGLALNEQFF	TRBD2	TRBV7-2	TRBJ2-1
CASSYVARKTDTQYF	NA	TRBV6-6	TRBJ2-3
CAISDNGGGKNTGELFF	TRBD2	TRBV10-3	TRBJ2-2
CSASFPGLLYNEQFF	NA	TRBV20-1	TRBJ2-1
CASSATVEAFF	NA	TRBV6-2/TRBV6-3	TRBJ1-1
CASSQDSTTSGVNEQFF	TRBD2	TRBV4-3	TRBJ2-1